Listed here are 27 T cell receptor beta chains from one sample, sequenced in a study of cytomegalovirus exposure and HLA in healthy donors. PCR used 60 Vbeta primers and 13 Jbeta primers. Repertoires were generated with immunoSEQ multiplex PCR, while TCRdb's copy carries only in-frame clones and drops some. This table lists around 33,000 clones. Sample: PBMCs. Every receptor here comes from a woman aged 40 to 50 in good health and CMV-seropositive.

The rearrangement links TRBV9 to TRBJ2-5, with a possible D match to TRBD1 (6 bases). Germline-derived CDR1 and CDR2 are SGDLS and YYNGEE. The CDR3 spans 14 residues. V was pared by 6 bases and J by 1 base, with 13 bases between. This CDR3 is CASNSGTTQETQYF. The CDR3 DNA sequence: TGTGCCAGCAATTCGGGGACAACCCAAGAGACCCAGTACTTC.

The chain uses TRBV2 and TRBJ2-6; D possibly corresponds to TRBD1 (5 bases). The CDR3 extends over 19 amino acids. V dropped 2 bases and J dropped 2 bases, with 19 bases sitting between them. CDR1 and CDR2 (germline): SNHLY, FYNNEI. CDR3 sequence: CASSELVSSRVAGANVLTF. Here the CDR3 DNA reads TGTGCCAGCAGTGAACTAGTTAGTAGCAGGGTCGCTGGGGCCAACGTCCTGACTTTC.

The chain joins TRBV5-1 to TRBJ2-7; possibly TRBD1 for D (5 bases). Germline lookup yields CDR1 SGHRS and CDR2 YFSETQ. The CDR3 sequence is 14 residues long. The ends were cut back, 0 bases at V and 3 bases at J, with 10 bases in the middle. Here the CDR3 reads CASSLDRSSYEQYF. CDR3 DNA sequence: TGCGCCAGCAGCTTGGACAGGTCCAGCTACGAGCAGTACTTC.

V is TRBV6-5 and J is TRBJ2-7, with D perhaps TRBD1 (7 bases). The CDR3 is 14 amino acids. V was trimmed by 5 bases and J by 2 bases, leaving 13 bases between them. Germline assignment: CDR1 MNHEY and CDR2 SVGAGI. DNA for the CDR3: TGTGCCAGCAGTCCAACAGGGGAGGCCTACGAGCAGTACTTC. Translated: CASSPTGEAYEQYF.

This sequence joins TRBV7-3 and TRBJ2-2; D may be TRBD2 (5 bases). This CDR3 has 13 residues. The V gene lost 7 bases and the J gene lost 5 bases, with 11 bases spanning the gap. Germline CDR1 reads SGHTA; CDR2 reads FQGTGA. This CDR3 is CASTPSGTGELFF. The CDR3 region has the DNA TGTGCCAGCACCCCATCGGGGACCGGGGAGCTGTTTTTT.

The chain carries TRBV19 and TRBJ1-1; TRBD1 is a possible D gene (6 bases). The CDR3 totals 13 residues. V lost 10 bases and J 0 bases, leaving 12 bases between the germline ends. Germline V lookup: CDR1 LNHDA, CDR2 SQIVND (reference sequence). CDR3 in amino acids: CATYDRMNTEAFF. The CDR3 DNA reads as TGTGCCACTTATGACAGGATGAACACTGAAGCTTTCTTT.

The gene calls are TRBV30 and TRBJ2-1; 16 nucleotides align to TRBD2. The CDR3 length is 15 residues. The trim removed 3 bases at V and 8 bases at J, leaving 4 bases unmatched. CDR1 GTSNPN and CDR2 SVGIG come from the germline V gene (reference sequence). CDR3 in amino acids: CAWSLGLAGGDEQFF. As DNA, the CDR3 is TGTGCCTGGAGCTTGGGACTAGCGGGAGGGGATGAGCAGTTCTTC.

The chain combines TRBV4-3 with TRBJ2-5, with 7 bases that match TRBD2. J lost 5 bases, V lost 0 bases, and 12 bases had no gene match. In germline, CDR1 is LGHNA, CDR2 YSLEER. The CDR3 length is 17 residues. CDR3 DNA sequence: TGCGCCAGCAGCCAAGATATTGGCGGGAGTGGAGGGGAGACCCAGTACTTC. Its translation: CASSQDIGGSGGETQYF.

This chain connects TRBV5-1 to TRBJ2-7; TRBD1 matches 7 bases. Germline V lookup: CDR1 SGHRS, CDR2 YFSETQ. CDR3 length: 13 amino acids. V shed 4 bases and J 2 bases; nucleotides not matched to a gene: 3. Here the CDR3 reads CASSPTGTYEQYF. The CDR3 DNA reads TGCGCCAGCAGCCCGACAGGGACCTACGAGCAGTACTTC.

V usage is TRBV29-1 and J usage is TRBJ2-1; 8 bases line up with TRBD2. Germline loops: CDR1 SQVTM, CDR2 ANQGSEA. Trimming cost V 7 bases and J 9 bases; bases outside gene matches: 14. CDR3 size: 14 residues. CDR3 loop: CSAPGLVNFGEQFF. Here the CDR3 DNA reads TGCAGCGCCCCGGGACTAGTGAACTTTGGTGAGCAGTTCTTC.

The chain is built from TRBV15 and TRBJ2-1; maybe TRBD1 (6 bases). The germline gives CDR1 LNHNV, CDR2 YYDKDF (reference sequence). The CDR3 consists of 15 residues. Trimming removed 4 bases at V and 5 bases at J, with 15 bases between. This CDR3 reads CATSKRRDNDNEQFF. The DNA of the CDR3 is TGTGCCACCAGCAAGAGACGGGACAATGACAATGAGCAGTTCTTC.

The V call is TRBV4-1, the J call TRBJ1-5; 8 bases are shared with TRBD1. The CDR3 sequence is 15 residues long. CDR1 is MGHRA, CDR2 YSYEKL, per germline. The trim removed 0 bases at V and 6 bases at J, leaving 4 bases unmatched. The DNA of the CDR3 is TGCGCCAGCAGCCAAGAGGGACAGGTACTTCAGCCCCAGCATTTT. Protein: CASSQEGQVLQPQHF.

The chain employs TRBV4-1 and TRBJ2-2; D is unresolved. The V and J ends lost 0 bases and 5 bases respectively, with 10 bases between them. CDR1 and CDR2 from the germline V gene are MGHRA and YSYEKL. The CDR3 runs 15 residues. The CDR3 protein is CASSQEWSWTGELFF. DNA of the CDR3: TGCGCCAGCAGCCAAGAATGGAGTTGGACCGGGGAGCTGTTTTTT.

The CDR3, as DNA: TGTGCCAGCAGTTCCGGGACAGGACACTATGGCTACACCTTC. Amino acids: CASSSGTGHYGYTF. The rearrangement uses TRBV6-5 and TRBJ1-2, with 8 nucleotides matching TRBD1. This CDR3 is built from 14 residues. Germline lookup yields CDR1 MNHEY and CDR2 SVGAGI. The ends lost 4 bases at V and 3 bases at J; junction bases unmatched: 4.

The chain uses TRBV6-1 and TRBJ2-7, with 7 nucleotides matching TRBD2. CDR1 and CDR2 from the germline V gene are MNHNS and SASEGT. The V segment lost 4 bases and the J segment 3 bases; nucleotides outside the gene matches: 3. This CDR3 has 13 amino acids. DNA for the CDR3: TGTGCCAGCAGTGGCCTAGCGGTCTACGAGCAGTACTTC. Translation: CASSGLAVYEQYF.

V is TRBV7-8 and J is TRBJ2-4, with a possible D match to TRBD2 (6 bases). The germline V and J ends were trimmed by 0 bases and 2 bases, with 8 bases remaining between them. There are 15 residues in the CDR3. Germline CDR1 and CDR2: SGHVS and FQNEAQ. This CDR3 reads CASSLAGGTKNIQYF. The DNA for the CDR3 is TGTGCCAGCAGCTTAGCGGGGGGAACCAAAAACATTCAGTACTTC. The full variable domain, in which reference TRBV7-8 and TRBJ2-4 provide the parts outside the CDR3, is GAGVSQSPRYKVAKRGQDVALRCDPISGHVSLFWYQQALGQGPEFLTYFQNEAQLDKSGLPSDRFFAERPEGSVSTLKIQRTQQEDSAVYLCASSLAGGTKNIQYFGAGTRLSVL.

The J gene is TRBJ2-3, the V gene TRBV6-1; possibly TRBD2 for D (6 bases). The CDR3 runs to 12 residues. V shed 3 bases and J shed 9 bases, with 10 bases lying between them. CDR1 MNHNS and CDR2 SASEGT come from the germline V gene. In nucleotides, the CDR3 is TGTGCCAGCAGTGAGGGGGGTTGGACGCAGTATTTT. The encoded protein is CASSEGGWTQYF.

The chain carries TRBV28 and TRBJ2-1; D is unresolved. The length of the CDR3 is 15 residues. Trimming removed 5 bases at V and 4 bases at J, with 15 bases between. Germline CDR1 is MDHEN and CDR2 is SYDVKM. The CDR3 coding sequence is TGTGCCAGCAGTGTTACCCCGACACTTTACAATGAGCAGTTCTTC. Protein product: CASSVTPTLYNEQFF.

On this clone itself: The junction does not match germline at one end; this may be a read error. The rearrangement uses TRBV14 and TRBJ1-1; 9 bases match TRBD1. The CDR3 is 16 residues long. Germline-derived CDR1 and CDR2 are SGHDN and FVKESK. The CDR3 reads CASSPYRGRLKTEAFF. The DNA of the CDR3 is TGTGCCAGCAGCCCTTACAGGGGGCGTCTGAAGACTGAAGCTTTCTTT.

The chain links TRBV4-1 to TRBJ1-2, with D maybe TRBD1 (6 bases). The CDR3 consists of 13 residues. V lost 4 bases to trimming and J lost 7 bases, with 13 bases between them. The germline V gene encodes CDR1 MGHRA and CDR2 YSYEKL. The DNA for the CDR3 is TGCGCCAGCAGCCTTGGACAGATGGGTGGCTACACCTTC. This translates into CASSLGQMGGYTF.

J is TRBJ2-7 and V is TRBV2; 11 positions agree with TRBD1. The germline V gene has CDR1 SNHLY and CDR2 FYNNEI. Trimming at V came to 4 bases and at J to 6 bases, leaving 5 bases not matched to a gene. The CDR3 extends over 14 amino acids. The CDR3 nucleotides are TGTGCCAGCAGTGGGCCGGGACAGGGGGGCGAGCAGTACTTC. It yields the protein CASSGPGQGGEQYF.

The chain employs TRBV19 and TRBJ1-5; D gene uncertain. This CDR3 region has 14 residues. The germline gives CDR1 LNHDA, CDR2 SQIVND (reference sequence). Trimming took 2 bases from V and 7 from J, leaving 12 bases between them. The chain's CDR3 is CASSILDQRQPQHF. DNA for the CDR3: TGTGCCAGTAGTATATTAGATCAAAGACAGCCCCAGCATTTT.

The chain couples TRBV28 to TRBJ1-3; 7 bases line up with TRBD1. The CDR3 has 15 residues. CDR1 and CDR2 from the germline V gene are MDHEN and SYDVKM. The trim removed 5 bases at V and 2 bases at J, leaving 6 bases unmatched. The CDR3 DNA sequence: TGTGCCAGCAGTGAGCAGGGGGATCCTGGAAACACCATATATTTT. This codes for CASSEQGDPGNTIYF.

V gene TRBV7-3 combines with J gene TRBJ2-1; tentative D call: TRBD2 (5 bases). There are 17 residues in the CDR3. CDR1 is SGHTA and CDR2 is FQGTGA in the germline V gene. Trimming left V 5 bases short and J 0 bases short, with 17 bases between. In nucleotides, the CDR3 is TGTGCCAGCAGCGACCCCGGGGTCTGGGGCTCCTACAATGAGCAGTTCTTC. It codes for CASSDPGVWGSYNEQFF.

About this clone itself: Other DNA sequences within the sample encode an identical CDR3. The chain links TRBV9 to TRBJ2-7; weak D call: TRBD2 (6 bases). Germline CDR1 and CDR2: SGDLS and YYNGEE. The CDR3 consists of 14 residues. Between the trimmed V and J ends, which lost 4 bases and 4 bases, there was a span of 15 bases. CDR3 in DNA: TGTGCCAGCAGCTTGAGCGCAGGGAGGTACGAGCAGTACTTC. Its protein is CASSLSAGRYEQYF.

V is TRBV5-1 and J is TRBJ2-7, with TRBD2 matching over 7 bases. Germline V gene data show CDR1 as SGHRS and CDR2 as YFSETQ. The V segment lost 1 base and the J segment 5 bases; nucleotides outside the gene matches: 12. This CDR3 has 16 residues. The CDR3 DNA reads TGCGCCAGCAGCTTGATGGGCGGGAGATCCCTTGACGAGCAGTACTTC. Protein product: CASSLMGGRSLDEQYF.

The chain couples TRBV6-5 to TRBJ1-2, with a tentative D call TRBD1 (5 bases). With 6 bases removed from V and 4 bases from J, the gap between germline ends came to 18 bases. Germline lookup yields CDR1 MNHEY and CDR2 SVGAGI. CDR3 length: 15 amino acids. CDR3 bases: TGTGCCAGCAGAATAGGGACCGGGGGTGGCTATGGCTACACCTTC. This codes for CASRIGTGGGYGYTF.